The T cell receptor (beta chain) described here comes from a study of Tregs in tolerant kidney transplant recipients. CD4+CD25+CD127- Tregs, CD4+CD25- non-Tregs, CD4 and CD8 cells were sorted. Regulatory T cells were sorted from thawed PBMCs rested overnight at 37°C with 150 to 200 IU/ml IL-2. Sequencing used immunoSEQ multiplex PCR; TCRdb keeps in-frame clones, though not all of them. This sample yields about 64,000 clones, of which 95% to 98% are seen a single time; around 0.34% belongs to the top ten. General study results and limits: Expanding Tregs on activated donor B cells appeared to best identify donor-specific TCRbeta clones. Donor-specific Treg expansion exceeded global Treg expansion in tolerant patients, suggesting antigen drive.

With regard to this clone: What it binds is not known.

Germline V gene sequence: CDR1 SGHDT, CDR2 YYEEEE. The CDR3 is 13 residues long. V shed 4 bases and J shed 5 bases, with 12 bases lying between them. The sample was Tregs from blood, taken before the transplant. The source is a human donor who received a combined kidney and bone marrow transplant. The chain carries TRBV5-6 and TRBJ2-5; D perhaps matches TRBD1 (8 bases). CDR3 sequence (DNA): TGTGCCAGCAGCATACAGGGGGGGGAGACCCAGTACTTC. Its protein product is CASSIQGGETQYF.